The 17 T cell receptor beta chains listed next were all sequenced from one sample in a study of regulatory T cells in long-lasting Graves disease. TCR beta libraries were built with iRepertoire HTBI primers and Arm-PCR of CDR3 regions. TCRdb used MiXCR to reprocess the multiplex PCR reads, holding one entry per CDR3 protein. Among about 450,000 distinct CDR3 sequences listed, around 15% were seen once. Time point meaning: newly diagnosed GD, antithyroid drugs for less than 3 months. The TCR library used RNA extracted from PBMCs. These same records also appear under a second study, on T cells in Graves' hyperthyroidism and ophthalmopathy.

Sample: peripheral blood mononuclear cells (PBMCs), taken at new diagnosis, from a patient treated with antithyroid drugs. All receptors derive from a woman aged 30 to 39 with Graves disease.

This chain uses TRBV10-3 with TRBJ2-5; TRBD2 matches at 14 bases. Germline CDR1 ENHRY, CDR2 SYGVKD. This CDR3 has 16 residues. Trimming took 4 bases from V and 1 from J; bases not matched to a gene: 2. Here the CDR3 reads CAISAGTSGSQETQYF. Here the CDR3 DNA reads TGTGCCATCAGTGCCGGGACTAGCGGGAGCCAAGAGACCCAGTACTTC.

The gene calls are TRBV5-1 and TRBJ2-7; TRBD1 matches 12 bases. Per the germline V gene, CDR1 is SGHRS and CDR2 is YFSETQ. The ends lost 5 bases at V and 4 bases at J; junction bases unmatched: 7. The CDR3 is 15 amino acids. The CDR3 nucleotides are TGCGCCAGCAGAAATCCGGGACAGGGGGCTTACGAGCAGTACTTC. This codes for CASRNPGQGAYEQYF.

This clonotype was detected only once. The CDR3 nucleotides read TGTGCCAGCTCCCCCCGGGGCAGGGGACTCTCTGGGGCCAACGTCCTGACTTTC. Translating it yields CASSPRGRGLSGANVLTF. V usage is TRBV18 and J usage is TRBJ2-6; D possibly uses TRBD1 or TRBD2 (6 bases each). Germline V gene data show CDR1 as KGHSH and CDR2 as LQKENI. The CDR3 totals 18 residues. Trimming removed 6 bases at V and 0 bases at J, with 18 bases between.

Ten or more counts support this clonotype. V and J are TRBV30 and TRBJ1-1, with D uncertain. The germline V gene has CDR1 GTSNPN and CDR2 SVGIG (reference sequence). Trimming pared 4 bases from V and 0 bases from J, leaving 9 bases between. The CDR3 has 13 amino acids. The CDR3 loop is CAWKQSVNTEAFF. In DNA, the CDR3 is TGTGCCTGGAAACAATCGGTGAACACTGAAGCTTTCTTT.

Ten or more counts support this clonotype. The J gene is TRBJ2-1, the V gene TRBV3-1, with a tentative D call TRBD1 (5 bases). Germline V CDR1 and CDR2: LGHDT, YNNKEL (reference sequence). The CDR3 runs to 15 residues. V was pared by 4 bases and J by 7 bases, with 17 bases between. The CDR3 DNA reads TGTGCCAGCAGCCGACCAGGGTCGGTGGGGAATGAGCAGTTCTTC. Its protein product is CASSRPGSVGNEQFF.

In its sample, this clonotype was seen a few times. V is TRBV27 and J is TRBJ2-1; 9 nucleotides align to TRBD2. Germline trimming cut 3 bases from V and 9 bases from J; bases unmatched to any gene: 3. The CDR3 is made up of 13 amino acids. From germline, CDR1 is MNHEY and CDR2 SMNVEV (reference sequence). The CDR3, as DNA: TGTGCCAGCAGTTTCTCAGCGGGAGGTGAGCAGTTCTTC. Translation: CASSFSAGGEQFF.

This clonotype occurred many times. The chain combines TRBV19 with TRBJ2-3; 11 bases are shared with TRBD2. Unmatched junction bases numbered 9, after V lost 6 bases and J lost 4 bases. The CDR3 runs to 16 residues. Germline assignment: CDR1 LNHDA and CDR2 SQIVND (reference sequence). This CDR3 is CASRRTSGGRSDTQYF. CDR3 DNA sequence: TGTGCCAGTAGAAGAACTAGCGGGGGAAGGTCAGATACGCAGTATTTT.

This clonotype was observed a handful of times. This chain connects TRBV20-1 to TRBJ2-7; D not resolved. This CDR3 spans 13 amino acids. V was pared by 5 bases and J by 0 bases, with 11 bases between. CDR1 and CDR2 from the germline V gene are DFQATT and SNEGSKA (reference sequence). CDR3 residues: CSAEVRASYEQYF. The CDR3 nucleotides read TGCAGTGCTGAAGTCCGAGCCTCCTACGAGCAGTACTTC.

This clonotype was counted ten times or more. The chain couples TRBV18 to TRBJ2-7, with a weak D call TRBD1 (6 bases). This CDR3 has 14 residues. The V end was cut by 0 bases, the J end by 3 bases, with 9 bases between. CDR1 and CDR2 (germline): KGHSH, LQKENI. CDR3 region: CASSPPYRDYEQYF. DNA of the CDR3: TGTGCCAGCTCACCACCATACAGGGACTACGAGCAGTACTTC.

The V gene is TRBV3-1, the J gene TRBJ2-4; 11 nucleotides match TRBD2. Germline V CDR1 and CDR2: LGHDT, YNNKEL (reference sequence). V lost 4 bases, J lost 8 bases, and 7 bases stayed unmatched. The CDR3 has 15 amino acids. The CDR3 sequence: CASSRIAGGPDIQYF. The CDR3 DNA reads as TGTGCCAGCAGCCGAATAGCGGGAGGGCCGGACATTCAGTACTTC. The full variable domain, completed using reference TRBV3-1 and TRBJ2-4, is DTAVSQTPKYLVTQMGNDKSIKCEQNLGHDTMYWYKQDSKKFLKIMFSYNNKELIINETVPNRFSPKSPDKAHLNLHINSLELGDSAVYFCASSRIAGGPDIQYFGAGTRLSVL.

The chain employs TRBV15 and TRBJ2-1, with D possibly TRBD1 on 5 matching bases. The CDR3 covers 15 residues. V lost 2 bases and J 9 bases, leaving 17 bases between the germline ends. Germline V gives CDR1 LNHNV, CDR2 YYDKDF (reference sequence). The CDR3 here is CATSRWGDSDSEQFF. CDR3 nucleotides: TGTGCCACCAGCAGATGGGGCGACTCAGACAGTGAGCAGTTCTTC. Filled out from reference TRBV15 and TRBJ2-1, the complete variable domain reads DAMVIQNPRYQVTQFGKPVTLSCSQTLNHNVMYWYQQKSSQAPKLLFHYYDKDFNNEADTPDNFQSRRPNTSFCFLDIRSPGLGDTAMYLCATSRWGDSDSEQFFGPGTRLTVL.

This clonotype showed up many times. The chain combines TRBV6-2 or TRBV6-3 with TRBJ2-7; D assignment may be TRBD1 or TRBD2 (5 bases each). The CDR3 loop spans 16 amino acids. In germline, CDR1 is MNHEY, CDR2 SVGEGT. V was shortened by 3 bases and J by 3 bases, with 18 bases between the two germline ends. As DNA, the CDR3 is TGTGCCAGCAGTTATTCAGGGAGTTCCCGCGGCTACGAGCAGTACTTC. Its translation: CASSYSGSSRGYEQYF.

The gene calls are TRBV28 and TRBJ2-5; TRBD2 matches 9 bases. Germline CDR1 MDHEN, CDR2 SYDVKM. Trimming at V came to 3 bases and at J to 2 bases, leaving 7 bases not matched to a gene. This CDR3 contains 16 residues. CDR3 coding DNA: TGTGCCAGCAGTTTCGGTAGCGGGGGATATCAAGAGACCCAGTACTTC. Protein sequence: CASSFGSGGYQETQYF.

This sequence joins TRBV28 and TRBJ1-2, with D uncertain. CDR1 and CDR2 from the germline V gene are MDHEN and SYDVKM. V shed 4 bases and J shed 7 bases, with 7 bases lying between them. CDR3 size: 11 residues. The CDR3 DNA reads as TGTGCCAGCAGTTACAAGGGTGGCTACACCTTC. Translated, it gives CASSYKGGYTF.

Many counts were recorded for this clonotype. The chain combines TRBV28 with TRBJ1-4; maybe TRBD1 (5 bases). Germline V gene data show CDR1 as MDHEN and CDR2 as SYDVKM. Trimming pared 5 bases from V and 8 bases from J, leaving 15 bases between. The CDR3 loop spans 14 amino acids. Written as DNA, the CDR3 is TGTGCCAGCAGTAGTCCAGGGTCAGGGGAAAAACTGTTTTTT. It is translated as CASSSPGSGEKLFF.

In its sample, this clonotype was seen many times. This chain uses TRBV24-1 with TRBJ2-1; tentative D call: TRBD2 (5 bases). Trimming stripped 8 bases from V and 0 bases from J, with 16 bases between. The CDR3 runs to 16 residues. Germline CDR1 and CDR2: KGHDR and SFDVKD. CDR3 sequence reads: CATMAPWESSYNEQFF. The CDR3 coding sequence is TGTGCCACCATGGCGCCCTGGGAGAGCTCCTACAATGAGCAGTTCTTC.

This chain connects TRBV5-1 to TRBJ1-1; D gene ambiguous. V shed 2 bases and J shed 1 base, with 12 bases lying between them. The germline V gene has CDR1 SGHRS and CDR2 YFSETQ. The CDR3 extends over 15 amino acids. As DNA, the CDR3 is TGCGCCAGCAGCTTAGGAGTTTCTAGGAACACTGAAGCTTTCTTT. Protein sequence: CASSLGVSRNTEAFF.